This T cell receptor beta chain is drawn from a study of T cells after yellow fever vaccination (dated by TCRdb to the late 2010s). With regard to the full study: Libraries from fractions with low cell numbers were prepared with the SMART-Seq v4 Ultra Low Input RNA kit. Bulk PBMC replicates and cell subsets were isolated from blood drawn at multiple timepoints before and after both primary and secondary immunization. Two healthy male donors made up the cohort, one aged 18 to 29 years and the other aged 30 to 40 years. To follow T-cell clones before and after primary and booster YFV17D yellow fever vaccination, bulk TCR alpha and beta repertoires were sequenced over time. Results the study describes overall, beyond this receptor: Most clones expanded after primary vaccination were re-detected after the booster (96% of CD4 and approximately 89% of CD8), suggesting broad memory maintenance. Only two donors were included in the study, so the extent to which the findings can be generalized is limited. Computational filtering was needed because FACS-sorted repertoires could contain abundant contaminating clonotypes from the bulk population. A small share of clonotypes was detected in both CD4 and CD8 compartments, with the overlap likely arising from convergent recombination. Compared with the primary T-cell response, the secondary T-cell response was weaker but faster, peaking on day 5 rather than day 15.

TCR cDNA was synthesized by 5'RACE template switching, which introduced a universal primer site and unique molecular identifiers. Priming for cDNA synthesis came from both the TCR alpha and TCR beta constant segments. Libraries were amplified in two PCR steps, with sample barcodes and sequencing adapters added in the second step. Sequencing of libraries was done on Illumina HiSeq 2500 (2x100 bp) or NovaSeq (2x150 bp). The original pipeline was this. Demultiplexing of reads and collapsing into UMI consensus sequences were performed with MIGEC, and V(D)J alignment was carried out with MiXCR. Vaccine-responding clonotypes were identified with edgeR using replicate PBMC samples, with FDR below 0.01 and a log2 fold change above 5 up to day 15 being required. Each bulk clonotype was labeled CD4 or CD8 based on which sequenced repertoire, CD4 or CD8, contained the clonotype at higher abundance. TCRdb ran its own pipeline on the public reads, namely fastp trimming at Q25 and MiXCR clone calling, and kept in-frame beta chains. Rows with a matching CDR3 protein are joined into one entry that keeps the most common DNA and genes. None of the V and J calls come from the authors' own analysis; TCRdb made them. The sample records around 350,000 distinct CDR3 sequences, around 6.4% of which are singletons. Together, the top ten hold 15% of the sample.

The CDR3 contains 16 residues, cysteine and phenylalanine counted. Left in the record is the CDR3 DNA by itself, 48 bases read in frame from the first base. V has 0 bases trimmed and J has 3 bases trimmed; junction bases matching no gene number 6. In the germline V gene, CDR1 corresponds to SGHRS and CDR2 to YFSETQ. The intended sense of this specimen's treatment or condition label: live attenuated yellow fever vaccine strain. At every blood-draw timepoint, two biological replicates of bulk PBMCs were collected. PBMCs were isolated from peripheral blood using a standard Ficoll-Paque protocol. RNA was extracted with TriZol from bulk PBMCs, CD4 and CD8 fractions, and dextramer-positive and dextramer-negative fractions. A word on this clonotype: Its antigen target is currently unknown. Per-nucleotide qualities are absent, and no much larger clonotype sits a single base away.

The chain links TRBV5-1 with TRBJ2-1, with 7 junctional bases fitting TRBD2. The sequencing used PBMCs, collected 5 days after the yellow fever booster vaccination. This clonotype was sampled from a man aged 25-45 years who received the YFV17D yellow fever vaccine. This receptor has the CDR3 CASSLGTSANYNEQFF. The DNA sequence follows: TGCGCCAGCAGCTTGGGCACTAGCGCTAACTACAATGAGCAGTTCTTC. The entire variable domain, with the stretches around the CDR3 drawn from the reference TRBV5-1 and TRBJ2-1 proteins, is KAGVTQTPRYLIKTRGQQVTLSCSPISGHRSVSWYQQTPGQGLQFLFEYFSETQRNKGNFPGRFSGRQFSNSRSEMNVSTLELGDSALYLCASSLGTSANYNEQFFGPGTRLTVL.